These T cell receptor beta chains were read from a single sample in a study of vaccination and CD4 T cells after COVID-19. One entry per CDR3 protein, called by TCRdb with MiXCR from the PCR reads. The data hold 20,000 to 25,000 distinct CDR3 sequences, with under 55% observed a single time. The antigens for these receptors are not known. Specimen: CD4+ T cells from blood, cultured in vitro, collected before SARS-CoV-2 vaccination. These receptors came from a human donor who received a COVID-19 vaccine. The CDR3 runs from the conserved cysteine through the conserved F or W. Each record gives: V gene, clone size, J gene, D gene, CDR3 protein, CDR3 DNA. D genes are given only for firm matches. Size tells how often a clone was seen (once, few, many) or the class of an expanded clone, and some rows leave it out.

V gene: TRBV19; clone size: NA; J gene: TRBJ1-2; D gene: TRBD1; CDR3 protein: CASSIRNPGGHGYTF; CDR3 DNA: TGTGCCAGTAGTATCCGAAACCCAGGGGGCCATGGCTACACCTTC
V gene: TRBV6-1; clone size: few; J gene: TRBJ2-7; D gene: TRBD1; CDR3 protein: CASSRRDRGYEQYF; CDR3 DNA: TGTGCCAGCAGTCGCCGGGACAGGGGCTACGAGCAGTACTTC
V gene: TRBV20-1; clone size: NA; J gene: TRBJ2-1; D gene: TRBD2; CDR3 protein: CSAARTSGGSYNEQFF; CDR3 DNA: TGCAGTGCCGCCCGGACTAGCGGGGGGTCCTACAATGAGCAGTTCTTC
V gene: TRBV7-2; clone size: few; J gene: TRBJ1-5; D gene: NA; CDR3 protein: CASSRDIYSNQPQHF; CDR3 DNA: TGTGCCAGCAGCCGGGACATCTATAGCAATCAGCCCCAGCATTTT
V gene: TRBV5-1; clone size: NA; J gene: TRBJ2-5; D gene: TRBD2; CDR3 protein: CASSSGGMLSLEETQYF; CDR3 DNA: TGCGCCAGCAGCTCGGGGGGGATGTTAAGCCTGGAAGAGACCCAGTACTTC
V gene: TRBV19; clone size: NA; J gene: TRBJ2-2; D gene: TRBD2; CDR3 protein: CASSMFSGGGGELFF; CDR3 DNA: TGTGCCAGTAGTATGTTTAGCGGGGGCGGCGGGGAGCTGTTTTTT
V gene: TRBV11-3; clone size: few; J gene: TRBJ1-1; D gene: NA; CDR3 protein: CASSPGTENTEAFF; CDR3 DNA: TGTGCCAGCAGCCCCGGGACTGAGAACACTGAAGCTTTCTTT
V gene: TRBV12-3/TRBV12-4; clone size: NA; J gene: TRBJ2-7; D gene: TRBD1; CDR3 protein: CASSPYMTHPVQGYYEQYF; CDR3 DNA: TGTGCCAGCAGTCCTTATATGACCCATCCTGTACAGGGGTACTACGAGCAGTACTTC
V gene: TRBV30; clone size: NA; J gene: TRBJ2-2; D gene: NA; CDR3 protein: CAGGGNTGELFF; CDR3 DNA: TGTGCCGGAGGGGGTAACACCGGGGAGCTGTTTTTT
V gene: TRBV20-1; clone size: NA; J gene: TRBJ1-1; D gene: NA; CDR3 protein: CSASQGRGTEAFF; CDR3 DNA: TGCAGTGCTTCACAGGGCAGAGGCACTGAAGCTTTCTTT
V gene: TRBV6-1; clone size: NA; J gene: TRBJ1-2; D gene: NA; CDR3 protein: CASSPGRLDYGYTF; CDR3 DNA: TGTGCCAGCAGTCCGGGGCGTTTGGACTATGGCTACACCTTC
V gene: TRBV7-2; clone size: NA; J gene: TRBJ2-1; D gene: NA; CDR3 protein: CASTKGSSPRGNEQFF; CDR3 DNA: TGTGCCAGCACTAAAGGGAGCTCCCCCAGAGGGAATGAGCAGTTCTTC
V gene: TRBV20-1; clone size: NA; J gene: TRBJ2-5; D gene: NA; CDR3 protein: CSARGPETQYF; CDR3 DNA: TGCAGTGCTCGGGGGCCAGAGACCCAGTACTTC
V gene: TRBV2; clone size: NA; J gene: TRBJ1-1; D gene: TRBD1; CDR3 protein: CASSVGQGENTEAFF; CDR3 DNA: TGTGCCAGCAGTGTGGGACAGGGGGAGAACACTGAAGCTTTCTTT
V gene: TRBV11-3; clone size: few; J gene: TRBJ1-1; D gene: NA; CDR3 protein: CASARGTEAFF; CDR3 DNA: TGTGCCAGCGCCAGGGGCACTGAAGCTTTCTTT
V gene: TRBV15; clone size: NA; J gene: TRBJ2-7; D gene: TRBD1; CDR3 protein: CATSEYRDSYYEQYF; CDR3 DNA: TGTGCCACCAGCGAATACCGGGACAGCTACTACGAGCAGTACTTC
V gene: TRBV2; clone size: NA; J gene: TRBJ1-6; D gene: NA; CDR3 protein: CASSVAGSGSPLHF; CDR3 DNA: TGTGCCAGCAGTGTGGCAGGGTCGGGTTCACCCCTCCACTTT
V gene: TRBV10-1; clone size: once; J gene: TRBJ2-7; D gene: NA; CDR3 protein: CASSESGRGYEQYF; CDR3 DNA: TGCGCCAGCAGTGAGTCCGGCAGGGGCTACGAGCAGTACTTC
V gene: TRBV12-3/TRBV12-4; clone size: NA; J gene: TRBJ1-1; D gene: TRBD1; CDR3 protein: CASSPWDRANTEAFF; CDR3 DNA: TGTGCCAGCAGTCCTTGGGACAGGGCGAACACTGAAGCTTTCTTT
V gene: TRBV30; clone size: NA; J gene: TRBJ2-1; D gene: NA; CDR3 protein: CAWSLRGNMLYEQFF; CDR3 DNA: TGTGCCTGGAGTCTCCGGGGGAATATGTTGTATGAGCAGTTCTTC
V gene: TRBV2; clone size: NA; J gene: TRBJ2-3; D gene: TRBD2; CDR3 protein: CASTGTSGSSQYF; CDR3 DNA: TGTGCCAGCACGGGGACTAGCGGGTCATCGCAGTATTTT
V gene: TRBV30; clone size: NA; J gene: TRBJ2-3; D gene: TRBD2; CDR3 protein: CAWSVPQRGILSTDTQYF; CDR3 DNA: TGTGCCTGGAGTGTACCCCAGCGGGGGATTCTTAGCACAGATACGCAGTATTTT
V gene: TRBV20-1; clone size: once; J gene: TRBJ2-5; D gene: NA; CDR3 protein: CSASGSGPETQYF; CDR3 DNA: TGCAGTGCTAGTGGGTCCGGCCCGGAGACCCAGTACTTC
V gene: TRBV27; clone size: NA; J gene: TRBJ1-2; D gene: NA; CDR3 protein: CASSHGSTEGYTF; CDR3 DNA: TGTGCCAGCAGTCACGGAAGTACGGAGGGCTACACCTTC
V gene: TRBV30; clone size: NA; J gene: TRBJ2-1; D gene: TRBD2; CDR3 protein: CAWSFGLAGRSLQFF; CDR3 DNA: TGTGCCTGGAGCTTCGGACTAGCGGGGAGGTCTTTACAGTTCTTC
V gene: TRBV24-1; clone size: once; J gene: TRBJ2-3; D gene: TRBD2; CDR3 protein: CATRSGGADTQYF; CDR3 DNA: TGTGCCACCAGGAGCGGGGGGGCAGATACGCAGTATTTT
V gene: TRBV6-1; clone size: NA; J gene: TRBJ2-1; D gene: NA; CDR3 protein: CASSGLAAHAEQFF; CDR3 DNA: TGTGCCAGCAGTGGATTGGCGGCCCACGCTGAGCAGTTCTTC
V gene: TRBV19; clone size: NA; J gene: TRBJ2-7; D gene: TRBD2; CDR3 protein: CASTRASGGAYEQYF; CDR3 DNA: TGTGCCAGTACCCGGGCTAGCGGGGGGGCCTACGAGCAGTACTTC
V gene: TRBV7-9; clone size: NA; J gene: TRBJ1-1; D gene: NA; CDR3 protein: CASSPWAVNTEAFF; CDR3 DNA: TGTGCCAGCAGCCCCTGGGCTGTGAACACTGAAGCTTTCTTT
V gene: TRBV19; clone size: NA; J gene: TRBJ2-5; D gene: TRBD1; CDR3 protein: CASSTSTGGLETQYF; CDR3 DNA: TGTGCCAGTAGTACCTCGACAGGGGGCCTAGAGACCCAGTACTTC
V gene: TRBV6-1; clone size: NA; J gene: TRBJ1-2; D gene: TRBD1; CDR3 protein: CASSRTGLYGYTF; CDR3 DNA: TGTGCCAGCAGTAGGACAGGTCTTTATGGCTACACCTTC
V gene: TRBV6-1; clone size: few; J gene: TRBJ1-4; D gene: TRBD1; CDR3 protein: CASSERGLGGKLFF; CDR3 DNA: TGTGCCAGCAGTGAGAGGGGGCTCGGTGGAAAACTGTTTTTT
V gene: TRBV2; clone size: NA; J gene: TRBJ2-3; D gene: TRBD2; CDR3 protein: CASRRLAGGSSTDTQYF; CDR3 DNA: TGTGCCAGCAGACGGCTAGCGGGGGGCTCGAGCACAGATACGCAGTATTTT
V gene: TRBV7-9; clone size: NA; J gene: TRBJ1-2; D gene: NA; CDR3 protein: CASSLAGSDVYTF; CDR3 DNA: TGTGCCAGCAGCTTAGCGGGGTCGGACGTCTACACCTTC
V gene: TRBV19; clone size: few; J gene: TRBJ2-7; D gene: NA; CDR3 protein: CASSIVPGPREQYF; CDR3 DNA: TGTGCCAGTAGTATAGTCCCAGGGCCCCGGGAGCAGTACTTC
V gene: TRBV5-5; clone size: NA; J gene: TRBJ1-2; D gene: TRBD1; CDR3 protein: CASSSGQGARGYTF; CDR3 DNA: TGTGCCAGCAGCTCGGGCCAGGGGGCGAGAGGCTACACCTTC
V gene: TRBV12-3/TRBV12-4; clone size: NA; J gene: TRBJ1-6; D gene: NA; CDR3 protein: CASRRGLDNSPLHF; CDR3 DNA: TGTGCCAGCAGGAGGGGTCTGGACAATTCGCCCCTCCACTTT
V gene: TRBV10-1; clone size: NA; J gene: TRBJ1-1; D gene: NA; CDR3 protein: CASSETTENTEAFF; CDR3 DNA: TGCGCCAGCAGTGAGACGACGGAGAACACTGAAGCTTTCTTT
V gene: TRBV7-2; clone size: few; J gene: TRBJ2-5; D gene: TRBD2; CDR3 protein: CASSLESGGASETQYF; CDR3 DNA: TGTGCCAGCAGCTTAGAAAGCGGGGGGGCCTCAGAGACCCAGTACTTC
V gene: TRBV29-1; clone size: NA; J gene: TRBJ2-1; D gene: NA; CDR3 protein: CSVAGVSSYNEQFF; CDR3 DNA: TGCAGCGTTGCTGGCGTAAGCTCCTACAATGAGCAGTTCTTC
V gene: TRBV7-2; clone size: NA; J gene: TRBJ1-1; D gene: TRBD1; CDR3 protein: CASSREATGRTEAFF; CDR3 DNA: TGTGCCAGCAGCCGTGAAGCGACAGGGCGCACTGAAGCTTTCTTT
V gene: TRBV2; clone size: few; J gene: TRBJ2-1; D gene: TRBD2; CDR3 protein: CASSEETSGYNEQFF; CDR3 DNA: TGTGCCAGCAGTGAAGAGACTAGCGGTTACAATGAGCAGTTCTTC
V gene: TRBV19; clone size: NA; J gene: TRBJ1-5; D gene: TRBD1; CDR3 protein: CASAADRGYQPQHF; CDR3 DNA: TGTGCCAGTGCCGCGGACAGGGGTTATCAGCCCCAGCATTTT
V gene: TRBV10-3; clone size: NA; J gene: TRBJ1-2; D gene: NA; CDR3 protein: CAISLDRNNYGYTF; CDR3 DNA: TGTGCCATCAGTCTGGACAGAAATAACTATGGCTACACCTTC
V gene: TRBV7-8; clone size: once; J gene: TRBJ2-7; D gene: TRBD2; CDR3 protein: CASSGAGDLSYEQYF; CDR3 DNA: TGTGCCAGCAGCGGAGCGGGGGACCTCTCCTACGAGCAGTACTTC
V gene: TRBV20-1; clone size: few; J gene: TRBJ1-6; D gene: TRBD1; CDR3 protein: CSARDRDRVDYSPLHF; CDR3 DNA: TGCAGTGCTAGAGATAGGGACAGGGTCGATTATTCACCCCTCCACTTT
V gene: TRBV20-1; clone size: NA; J gene: TRBJ2-1; D gene: TRBD2; CDR3 protein: CSAPMTSGGPRRYNEQFF; CDR3 DNA: TGCAGTGCACCTATGACTAGCGGGGGGCCCCGCCGCTACAATGAGCAGTTCTTC
V gene: TRBV20-1; clone size: NA; J gene: TRBJ2-5; D gene: NA; CDR3 protein: CSVRTGRRAAQYF; CDR3 DNA: TGCAGTGTCCGAACGGGACGGCGAGCGGCCCAGTACTTC